Sequencing of this T cell receptor beta chain was carried out in a study of follicular helper T cells after annual influenza vaccination. Indicated time point: 2014-2015 season, 7 days after vaccination. Only in-frame clones appear in the TCRdb table, and some are missing; sequencing was by immunoSEQ multiplex PCR. The table lists about 9,800 clones, roughly 85% of them singletons, with roughly 0.35% in the top ten. Germline CDR1 PRHDT, CDR2 FYEKMQ (reference sequence). This CDR3 comprises 16 residues. V was cut by 2 bases and J by 2 bases, with 13 bases left in between. This sample comprised CXCR5- memory CD4+ T cells sorted from blood, obtained 7 days after influenza vaccination. This clonotype originated in an adult who received the influenza vaccine. The chain couples TRBV13 to TRBJ2-1, with D uncertain. CDR3 sequence (DNA): TGTGCCAGCAGCTTATGGGGATATGGTGCCTACAATGAGCAGTTCTTC. Protein: CASSLWGYGAYNEQFF.